These 21 T cell receptor beta chains were all obtained from the same sample, sequenced in a study of shared clonotypes between healthy human individuals. CD8 cells classed as naive were CD45RO-negative and positively selected for CCR7, excluding terminally differentiated effector memory CD45RA+ cells. Some clones are missing from TCRdb's copy, which holds only in-frame ones; the method was immunoSEQ multiplex PCR. The sample shows about 2 million clones, approximately 95% of them seen only once. The sequenced sample was naive CD8+ T cells sorted from blood. The origin of the receptors is a man aged 18-30 years in good health.

The chain has TRBV5-5 and TRBJ1-1; D remains ambiguous. The CDR3 sequence is 15 residues long. With 0 bases removed from V and 0 bases from J, the gap between germline ends came to 9 bases. Germline CDR1 is SGHKS and CDR2 is YYEKEE (reference sequence). The CDR3 DNA follows: TGTGCCAGCAGCTTGGTCACGGCCATGAACACTGAAGCTTTCTTT. It yields the protein CASSLVTAMNTEAFF.

This clone was detected ten times or more. V and J are TRBV27 and TRBJ2-4; D is unclear. The germline V gene has CDR1 MNHEY and CDR2 SMNVEV (reference sequence). This CDR3 is 13 amino acids long. Trimming cost V 2 bases and J 3 bases, with 5 bases left between them. The CDR3 bases are TGTGCCAGCAGTTTAACCGTCAAAAACATTCAGTACTTC. It codes for CASSLTVKNIQYF.

The chain combines TRBV10-2 with TRBJ2-3, with 9 bases matching TRBD2. Germline V gene data show CDR1 as WSHSY and CDR2 as SAAADI. The CDR3 spans 14 residues. J was trimmed by 2 bases and V by 7 bases; bases with no gene match: 4. This CDR3 reads CASTGTSPTDTQYF. The CDR3 nucleotides are TGCGCCAGCACCGGGACTAGCCCCACAGATACGCAGTATTTT.

This rearrangement joins TRBV9 to TRBJ1-4; D perhaps matches TRBD1 (6 bases). Trimming removed 5 bases from V and 4 bases from J, with 18 bases in between. Germline CDR1 SGDLS, CDR2 YYNGEE. This CDR3 is built from 16 residues. CDR3 nucleotides: TGTGCCAGCAGTCTCGGCCCGGGAGGGGGTAATGAAAAACTGTTTTTT. Translated, it gives CASSLGPGGGNEKLFF.

With regard to this clone: This sample includes further DNA sequences coding for the same CDR3. V and J are TRBV9 and TRBJ1-3; perhaps TRBD1 as D (5 bases). The germline CDR1 and CDR2 sequences are SGDLS and YYNGEE. CDR3 size: 15 residues. V dropped 3 bases and J dropped 2 bases, with 12 bases sitting between them. The CDR3 sequence is CASSGDLGAGNTIYF. Written as DNA, the CDR3 is TGTGCCAGCAGCGGGGACCTTGGGGCTGGAAACACCATATATTTT.

The chain is built from TRBV28 and TRBJ2-3, with D maybe TRBD1 (6 bases). The CDR3 is made up of 14 amino acids. From germline, CDR1 is MDHEN and CDR2 SYDVKM. Trimming stripped 5 bases from V and 6 bases from J, with 15 bases between. CDR3 in DNA: TGTGCCAGCAGTCCTTTCTCAGGGGCGGATACGCAGTATTTT. Translating gives CASSPFSGADTQYF.

This chain joins TRBV4-1 and TRBJ2-5; the D call may be TRBD1 or TRBD2 (6 bases each). Trimming cost V 0 bases and J 5 bases, with 19 bases left between them. Looked up from germline, CDR1 is MGHRA and CDR2 is YSYEKL. This CDR3 comprises 17 residues. The CDR3 DNA reads as TGCGCCAGCAGCCAAGAACCGGCCGGGGGCGGGTCGGAGACCCAGTACTTC. This encodes CASSQEPAGGGSETQYF.

This clone appeared a single time. The chain has TRBV9 and TRBJ2-3; the match to TRBD2 covers 8 bases. CDR3 length: 15 residues. V lost 5 bases to trimming and J lost 7 bases; unmatched junction nucleotides: 12. Germline V gives CDR1 SGDLS, CDR2 YYNGEE. In DNA, the CDR3 is TGTGCCAGCAGTTTTAGCGGGGACCTTTCTAATACGCAGTATTTT. It encodes CASSFSGDLSNTQYF.

The chain is built from TRBV7-9 and TRBJ2-1; 8 nucleotides agree with TRBD2. CDR1 and CDR2 (germline): SEHNR, FQNEAQ (reference sequence). V gave up 7 bases and J gave up 8 bases; unmatched junction bases: 16. The CDR3 has 16 amino acids. The CDR3 bases are TGTGCCAGCAACTCCCAGGCGGGGGGTCTAACGGATGAGCAGTTCTTC. Its protein product is CASNSQAGGLTDEQFF.

J is TRBJ2-7 and V is TRBV6-5; D unresolved. This CDR3 has 15 residues. CDR1 is MNHEY, CDR2 SVGAGI, per germline. Trimming removed 3 bases at V and 6 bases at J, with 18 bases between. CDR3 residues: CASSYDPLGMGEQYF. The CDR3 coding sequence is TGTGCCAGCAGTTATGATCCCCTCGGAATGGGCGAGCAGTACTTC.

The chain uses TRBV11-3 and TRBJ2-7; either TRBD1 or TRBD2 may fit D (5 bases each). This CDR3 spans 12 amino acids. Trimming shortened V by 5 bases and J by 6 bases, and 11 bases separated the two germline ends. Per germline, CDR1 SGHNT and CDR2 YENEEA. The CDR3 DNA reads TGTGCCAGCAGCGGGGGATGGGGCGAGCAGTACTTC. This gives the protein CASSGGWGEQYF.

The V and J genes are TRBV21-1 and TRBJ2-1. TRBV21-1 is a documented pseudogene. The CDR3 length is 18 residues. The CDR3 DNA follows: TGTGCCAGCAGCAAACTGGTCAAATGCCCTGTGGGGGACAATGAGCAGTTCTTC. Its translation: CASSKLVKCPVGDNEQFF.

The chain carries TRBV7-9 and TRBJ2-7, with D maybe TRBD2 (6 bases). Germline lookup yields CDR1 SEHNR and CDR2 FQNEAQ (reference sequence). The CDR3 runs to 17 residues. V lost 5 bases and J lost 0, with 20 bases in between. The DNA for the CDR3 is TGTGCCAGCAGCCCTAGCGAAGGGACTGGAGTCTCCTACGAGCAGTACTTC. It specifies CASSPSEGTGVSYEQYF.

The chain links TRBV5-6 to TRBJ2-1, with TRBD1 matching over 10 bases. The J segment lost 5 bases and the V segment lost 3 bases, leaving 5 bases of the junction unmatched. The CDR3 contains 15 residues. Germline lookup yields CDR1 SGHDT and CDR2 YYEEEE. The CDR3 reads CASSSYGTGDNEQFF. CDR3 DNA: TGTGCCAGCAGCTCCTACGGGACAGGGGACAATGAGCAGTTCTTC. The whole variable domain, remainder taken from reference TRBV5-6 and TRBJ2-1, is DAGVTQSPTHLIKTRGQQVTLRCSPKSGHDTVSWYQQALGQGPQFIFQYYEEEERQRGNFPDRFSGHQFPNYSSELNVNALLLGDSALYLCASSSYGTGDNEQFFGPGTRLTVL.

A remark on this clone: Other nucleotide sequences in the sample specify the same CDR3. The CDR3 DNA reads as TGTGCCAGCAGTTACTCGGAGGGATCCGGCTACACCTTC. Protein product: CASSYSEGSGYTF. The J gene is TRBJ1-2, the V gene TRBV6-5; D is ambiguous. The germline V gene has CDR1 MNHEY and CDR2 SVGAGI. V dropped 0 bases and J dropped 8 bases, with 10 bases sitting between them. This CDR3 spans 13 amino acids.

In its sample, this clone was seen once. V is TRBV7-2 and J is TRBJ2-7; D is undetermined. Between the trimmed V and J ends, which lost 2 bases and 0 bases, there was a span of 8 bases. The germline V gene has CDR1 SGHTA and CDR2 FQGNSA. The CDR3 length is 14 residues. CDR3 in amino acids: CASSLIAPSYEQYF. The CDR3 DNA sequence: TGTGCCAGCAGCTTAATAGCCCCCTCCTACGAGCAGTACTTC.

The rearrangement uses TRBV19 and TRBJ1-1; no reliable D call. The CDR3 totals 13 residues. V lost 10 bases to trimming and J lost 3 bases, with 15 bases between them. Germline V gene lookup returns CDR1 LNHDA and CDR2 SQIVND (reference sequence). The DNA for the CDR3 is TGTGCCACTGCGCCGTGGGAGGACACTGAAGCTTTCTTT. Protein: CATAPWEDTEAFF.

The rearrangement uses TRBV5-1 and TRBJ2-5; the D gene could be TRBD1 or TRBD2 (5 bases each). The CDR3 has 14 residues. The V end lost 3 bases, the J end lost 7 bases, and 16 bases lay between the germline ends. CDR1 is SGHRS and CDR2 is YFSETQ in the germline V gene. CDR3 region: CASSSLDGTRTQYF. For the CDR3, the DNA is TGCGCCAGCAGCTCCTTAGACGGGACGAGGACCCAGTACTTC.

V gene TRBV4-3 combines with J gene TRBJ1-1; tentative D call: TRBD1 (6 bases). Germline V gives CDR1 LGHNA, CDR2 YSLEER. Between the trimmed V and J ends, which lost 1 base and 6 bases, there was a span of 15 bases. This CDR3 contains 15 residues. The CDR3 protein is CASSQGRGAPAEAFF. CDR3 DNA sequence: TGCGCCAGCAGCCAAGGGCGGGGGGCCCCCGCTGAAGCTTTCTTT.

The chain joins TRBV25-1 to TRBJ1-4, with D possibly matching TRBD1 (5 bases). Germline loops: CDR1 MGHDK, CDR2 SYGVNS. Trimming stripped 1 base from V and 5 bases from J, with 14 bases between. The CDR3 covers 16 residues. The CDR3 is CASSESGEGLNEKLFF. CDR3 nucleotide sequence: TGTGCCAGCAGTGAATCGGGGGAGGGGTTGAATGAAAAACTGTTTTTT.

The genes are TRBV7-5 and TRBJ1-5. TRBV7-5 corresponds to a pseudogene. This CDR3 is 16 amino acids long. The CDR3 DNA sequence: TGTGCCAGAAGCTTAACCGGGAAATCGGGCAATCAGCCCCAGCATTTT. It specifies CARSLTGKSGNQPQHF.